Presented here are 26 T cell receptor beta chains from one specimen sequenced in a study of neurological immune-mediated disorders. TCRdb reprocessed the 5' RACE reads with MiXCR, giving one entry per CDR3 protein. The table lists approximately 68,000 distinct CDR3 sequences, around 5% of them singletons. Sequences were obtained from PBMCs. These receptors originate from a woman between 70 and 85 years old with multiple sclerosis.

The CDR3 nucleotides are TGCAGCGTTGACGGGTATACTAGCACAGATACGCAGTATTTT. It is translated as CSVDGYTSTDTQYF. This chain joins TRBV29-1 and TRBJ2-3; D ambiguous. This CDR3 region has 14 residues. The V gene's germline CDR1 is SQVTM and CDR2 ANQGSEA. The V end was cut by 3 bases, the J end by 0 bases, with 10 bases between.

The table lists this clonotype with many counts. This chain uses TRBV20-1 with TRBJ2-3; D gene ambiguous. CDR1 is DFQATT and CDR2 is SNEGSKA in the germline V gene (reference sequence). The CDR3 consists of 11 residues. The V and J ends lost 6 bases and 6 bases respectively, with 10 bases between them. CDR3 DNA sequence: TGCAGTGCGCTCCCGGGCGATACGCAGTATTTT. It yields the protein CSALPGDTQYF.

This clonotype was counted at least ten times. The chain links TRBV20-1 to TRBJ2-2; unclear D gene. The CDR3 is 14 residues long. V lost 3 bases and J 2 bases, leaving 10 bases between the germline ends. Germline V gene sequence: CDR1 DFQATT, CDR2 SNEGSKA (reference sequence). The CDR3 coding sequence is TGCAGTGCTAGGCCCTTGGATAACACCGGGGAGCTGTTTTTT. This translates into CSARPLDNTGELFF.

This clonotype has a handful of counts. The chain joins TRBV6-6 to TRBJ1-2, with 10 positions matching TRBD1. Trimming cost V 6 bases and J 6 bases; bases outside gene matches: 7. The CDR3 consists of 14 residues. Germline loops: CDR1 MNHNY, CDR2 SVGAGI (reference sequence). The CDR3 reads CASRDGGQGNGYTF. The CDR3 DNA is TGTGCCAGCAGGGACGGGGGACAGGGGAATGGCTACACCTTC.

This clonotype was counted between two and nine times. CDR3 protein: CSEATSYTQYF. In DNA, the CDR3 is TGCAGCGAGGCTACCTCATATACGCAGTATTTT. This chain uses TRBV29-1 with TRBJ2-3; D is uncertain. V dropped 7 bases and J dropped 7 bases, with 12 bases sitting between them. From germline, CDR1 is SQVTM and CDR2 ANQGSEA. CDR3 length: 11 amino acids.

This clonotype was detected many times. V is TRBV7-7 and J is TRBJ2-1; 9 bases align to TRBD2. Germline-derived CDR1 and CDR2 are SSHAT and FNYEAQ (reference sequence). The junction had 11 bases not matched to a gene; V was cut back by 2 bases and J by 9 bases. CDR3 length: 16 residues. CDR3 DNA sequence: TGTGCCAGCAGCTTAAGAGAGTCGGGACTAGCAAGTGAGCAGTTCTTC. Protein sequence: CASSLRESGLASEQFF.

This clonotype has a count of ten or more. V and J are TRBV10-3 and TRBJ2-7; 8 bases are shared with TRBD1. The germline gives CDR1 ENHRY, CDR2 SYGVKD. The CDR3 spans 14 residues. V was clipped by 10 bases and J by 0 bases; unmatched bases: 8. CDR3 coding DNA: TGTGCCAGCAGACAGGGGACGAGCTCCTACGAGCAGTACTTC. Its translation is CASRQGTSSYEQYF.

In this sample, this clonotype turned up many times. V gene TRBV29-1 combines with J gene TRBJ2-1; no firm D call. The germline V gene has CDR1 SQVTM and CDR2 ANQGSEA. The CDR3 spans 10 residues. V was pared by 8 bases and J by 5 bases, with 7 bases between. The CDR3 spells CSYGHNEQFF. Here the CDR3 DNA reads TGCAGCTATGGGCACAATGAGCAGTTCTTC.

This clonotype showed up just a few times. V and J are TRBV12-3 or TRBV12-4 and TRBJ2-3; D tentatively fits TRBD1 or TRBD2 (5 bases each). There are 12 residues in the CDR3. Trimming stripped 2 bases from V and 8 bases from J, with 8 bases between. The CDR3 sequence: CASSLPGTTQYF. The CDR3 DNA follows: TGTGCCAGCAGTTTACCCGGGACTACGCAGTATTTT.

This clonotype was counted at least ten times. The chain carries TRBV6-5 and TRBJ1-2; 9 nucleotides align to TRBD1. V gave up 6 bases and J gave up 8 bases; unmatched junction bases: 10. Germline CDR1 and CDR2: MNHEY and SVGAGI. CDR3 size: 14 residues. CDR3: CASSPTWTGDGYTF. CDR3 in DNA: TGTGCCAGCAGCCCTACGTGGACAGGGGACGGCTACACCTTC.

This clonotype was recorded at least ten times. The J gene is TRBJ2-1, the V gene TRBV4-1; 9 nucleotides align to TRBD1. This CDR3 is 16 amino acids long. Germline V gives CDR1 MGHRA, CDR2 YSYEKL. J lost 6 bases, V lost 3 bases, and 9 bases had no gene match. CDR3 coding DNA: TGCGCCAGCAGCCACCCGGGACAGGGAGTAGGCAATGAGCAGTTCTTC. It is translated as CASSHPGQGVGNEQFF.

The gene calls are TRBV28 and TRBJ1-5; tentatively, D is TRBD1 (5 bases). V dropped 7 bases and J dropped 4 bases, with 11 bases sitting between them. The CDR3 runs to 13 residues. Germline assignment: CDR1 MDHEN and CDR2 SYDVKM. Here the CDR3 DNA reads TGTGCCAGCACCGGGACGGGAAATCAGCCCCAGCATTTT. Translating gives CASTGTGNQPQHF.

This clonotype was found many times. The chain employs TRBV4-1 and TRBJ2-1; 7 bases map to TRBD2. J lost 9 bases, V lost 1 base, and 12 bases had no gene match. The CDR3 runs to 16 residues. In germline, CDR1 is MGHRA, CDR2 YSYEKL. The CDR3 reads CASSQVGGSWSIEQFF. The CDR3 DNA sequence: TGCGCCAGCAGCCAAGTCGGGGGGAGTTGGTCCATTGAGCAGTTCTTC.

This clonotype has a handful of counts. The V and J genes are TRBV12-3 or TRBV12-4 and TRBJ1-3; D is unresolved. The CDR3 loop spans 12 amino acids. Deletions cut 2 bases from V and 8 bases from J, with 7 bases between. The CDR3 sequence is CASSLRSDTIYF. The CDR3 bases are TGTGCCAGCAGTTTAAGATCGGACACCATATATTTT.

This clonotype was recorded many times. The chain uses TRBV7-6 and TRBJ2-2; tentative D call: TRBD2 (6 bases). The CDR3 length is 15 residues. The ends were cut back, 4 bases at V and 3 bases at J, with 12 bases in the middle. The germline V gene has CDR1 SGHVS and CDR2 FNYEAQ. The chain's CDR3 is CASSSVEGYTGELFF. CDR3 DNA: TGTGCCAGCAGCTCCGTGGAGGGGTACACCGGGGAGCTGTTTTTT.

Ten or more counts support this clonotype. The chain links TRBV14 to TRBJ2-1, with TRBD2 identical over 11 bases. Per the germline V gene, CDR1 is SGHDN and CDR2 is FVKESK. This CDR3 is built from 15 residues. The J segment lost 1 base and the V segment lost 7 bases, leaving 3 bases of the junction unmatched. The CDR3 here is CASTLAGGSYNEQFF. The DNA of the CDR3 is TGTGCCAGCACGTTAGCGGGAGGGTCCTACAATGAGCAGTTCTTC.

This clonotype is medium-sized within its sample. This sequence joins TRBV27 and TRBJ2-1; 9 bases line up with TRBD2. Trimming at V came to 4 bases and at J to 7 bases, leaving 5 bases not matched to a gene. CDR3 length: 14 residues. Looked up from germline, CDR1 is MNHEY and CDR2 is SMNVEV (reference sequence). The CDR3 bases are TGTGCCAGCAGTTCGGGACTAGCAAGGAATGAGCAGTTCTTC. Amino acid sequence: CASSSGLARNEQFF.

This clonotype was detected many times. CDR3 in DNA: TGCAGTGCTCAAGAACAGGTGACTGCTAACTATGGCTACACCTTC. Amino acids: CSAQEQVTANYGYTF. The J gene is TRBJ1-2, the V gene TRBV20-1; a weak D match, TRBD1 (5 bases). Trimming stripped 5 bases from V and 0 bases from J, with 16 bases between. This CDR3 has 15 residues. Germline lookup yields CDR1 DFQATT and CDR2 SNEGSKA (reference sequence).

There are many counts of this clonotype. V and J are TRBV25-1 and TRBJ2-5; TRBD1 is a possible D gene (5 bases). Germline-derived CDR1 and CDR2 are MGHDK and SYGVNS. The CDR3 runs 15 residues. Trimming removed 3 bases at V and 9 bases at J, with 20 bases between. The CDR3 coding sequence is TGTGCCAGCAGTGATCCCTCCGGACAAATTGGGGCCCAGTACTTC. This codes for CASSDPSGQIGAQYF.

This clonotype was recorded at least ten times. The chain couples TRBV5-1 to TRBJ2-5; TRBD1 might be the D (5 bases). Germline lookup yields CDR1 SGHRS and CDR2 YFSETQ. This CDR3 is built from 15 residues. Between the trimmed V and J ends, which lost 4 bases and 4 bases, there was a span of 17 bases. The CDR3: CASSPLTTETETQYF. In nucleotides, the CDR3 is TGCGCCAGCAGCCCACTTACGACAGAGACAGAGACCCAGTACTTC.

J is TRBJ2-5 and V is TRBV5-1, with TRBD1 as a possible D gene (6 bases). The CDR3 runs 14 residues. Trimming removed 0 bases from V and 3 bases from J, with 9 bases in between. Germline V gene sequence: CDR1 SGHRS, CDR2 YFSETQ. The CDR3 nucleotides read TGCGCCAGCAGCTTGGTAGGGGGTAAAGAGACCCAGTACTTC. The encoded protein is CASSLVGGKETQYF.

This clonotype was counted many times. The genes are TRBV10-2 and TRBJ1-5, with D tentatively TRBD1 (5 bases). Germline assignment: CDR1 WSHSY and CDR2 SAAADI. The germline V and J ends were trimmed by 8 bases and 5 bases, with 13 bases remaining between them. There are 13 residues in the CDR3. The chain's CDR3 is CASQGELYQPQHF. CDR3 sequence (DNA): TGCGCCAGCCAGGGTGAGCTTTATCAGCCCCAGCATTTT.

This clonotype has a handful of counts. The chain links TRBV10-2 to TRBJ2-1; 10 nucleotides agree with TRBD2. CDR1 is WSHSY, CDR2 SAAADI, per germline. This CDR3 spans 18 amino acids. With 10 bases clipped from V and 3 bases from J, the junction kept 18 bases outside the gene matches. This CDR3 is CATVGYGLADQNYNEQFF. CDR3 bases: TGCGCCACCGTTGGGTATGGACTAGCGGACCAAAACTACAATGAGCAGTTCTTC.

This clonotype has ten or more counts. J is TRBJ2-1 and V is TRBV20-1, with D tentatively TRBD2 (6 bases). V was shortened by 6 bases and J by 12 bases, with 18 bases between the two germline ends. This CDR3 region has 12 residues. Germline-derived CDR1 and CDR2 are DFQATT and SNEGSKA (reference sequence). CDR3 in amino acids: CSAVLGTQLQFF. As DNA, the CDR3 is TGCAGTGCGGTACTCGGGACTCAGCTGCAGTTCTTC.

The V and J genes are TRBV7-2 and TRBJ1-2; 10 positions agree with TRBD1. This CDR3 contains 16 residues. V was pared by 1 base and J by 1 base, with 3 bases of the junction left unmatched. CDR1 SGHTA and CDR2 FQGNSA come from the germline V gene. CDR3 loop: CASSLEGTGVNYGYTF. The CDR3 DNA sequence: TGTGCCAGCAGCTTAGAAGGGACAGGGGTTAACTATGGCTACACCTTC.

This clonotype occurred many times. The chain recombines TRBV6-6 with TRBJ2-1; D gene unclear. Deletions cut 6 bases from V and 2 bases from J, with 5 bases between. Germline loops: CDR1 MNHNY, CDR2 SVGAGI (reference sequence). The length of the CDR3 is 12 residues. The CDR3 region is CASSLAYNEQFF. In nucleotides, the CDR3 is TGTGCCAGCAGCTTGGCCTACAATGAGCAGTTCTTC.